These 4 T cell receptor beta chains originate from one sample sequenced in a study of STAT5B mutations in CD4+ large granular lymphocyte leukemia (dated by TCRdb to between 2020 and 2023). The library was obtained by the immunoSEQ multiplex PCR assay. The immuneACCESS repertoire file appears here via TCRdb, limited to in-frame rearrangements. These files lack a portion of the clones; in checked studies, under half of the deficit traces to unresolved V genes, and the cause of the others is not known. This sample holds roughly 30,000 clones; around 76% were observed only once. In total, the top ten clones hold roughly 2.3% of the sample. The sample consisted of CD4+ T cells from blood buffy coats. Receptor source: a human donor in good health.

J is TRBJ2-2 and V is TRBV2, with TRBD1 matching over 8 bases. CDR1 and CDR2 from the germline V gene are SNHLY and FYNNEI. Trimming removed 6 bases from V and 4 bases from J; junction bases left unmatched: 4. This CDR3 is built from 14 residues. The CDR3 protein is CASRSGGPTGELFF. CDR3 in DNA: TGTGCCAGCAGGTCAGGGGGCCCCACCGGGGAGCTGTTTTTT.

This rearrangement joins TRBV4-1 to TRBJ2-7; TRBD1 matches at 9 bases. CDR3 size: 13 residues. Germline V lookup: CDR1 MGHRA, CDR2 YSYEKL. Unmatched junction bases numbered 1, after V lost 4 bases and J lost 3 bases. This CDR3 reads CASSPDRGYEQYF. The CDR3 bases are TGCGCCAGCAGCCCGGACAGGGGCTACGAGCAGTACTTC.

This clone has only a few counts. V and J are TRBV5-1 and TRBJ2-7; TRBD1 matches at 9 bases. The CDR3 covers 15 residues. From germline, CDR1 is SGHRS and CDR2 YFSETQ. V gave up 0 bases and J gave up 5 bases; unmatched junction bases: 6. The CDR3 DNA reads as TGCGCCAGCAGCTTGGAAGGACAGGGGTTCAACGAGCAGTACTTC. This sequence encodes CASSLEGQGFNEQYF.

CDR3 nucleotides: TGTGCCAGCACTCCCGGGGGCCTGAACACTGAAGCTTTCTTT. Its translation: CASTPGGLNTEAFF. V and J are TRBV5-5 and TRBJ1-1; perhaps TRBD1 as D (6 bases). V lost 6 bases and J lost 0, with 12 bases in between. The germline V gene encodes CDR1 SGHKS and CDR2 YYEKEE (reference sequence). This CDR3 has 14 amino acids.